The TCR beta chain under discussion was sequenced for a study of OX40 agonist ivuxolimab in advanced cancers. Comment on this clone: Its antigen is not identified.

Profiled with immunoSEQ multiplex PCR; TCRdb holds only in-frame clones, not every one. The sample records 70,000 or so clones, about 89% being singletons. The V segment lost 5 bases and the J segment 7 bases; nucleotides outside the gene matches: 8. CDR1 is MNHEY, CDR2 SVGAGI, per germline. The CDR3 totals 14 residues. Overall study results and limits: Antigen specificity of clonally expanded peripheral T cells was not established.

The J gene is TRBJ2-1, the V gene TRBV6-5; 7 bases map to TRBD2. Sequenced here: CD4+ or CD8+ T cells sorted from blood, sampled in a trial of the OX40 agonist ivuxolimab. This TCR was recovered from an adult with an advanced solid tumor such as melanoma, head and neck, liver or kidney cancer. Written as DNA, the CDR3 is TGTGCCAGCAGTGGGGGGGGGAATCAGAATGAGCAGTTCTTC. Translated, it gives CASSGGGNQNEQFF.